This TCR beta chain stems from a study of blood T cell repertoires in COVID-19. About the research overall: Samples came from the United States, Italy and Spain, spanning acute and convalescent COVID-19. T cells, B-cell-depleted T cells, or PBMCs provided the cDNA or gDNA that served as material.

Seattle patients were enrolled while actively infected and followed longitudinally. Germline CDR1 is SQVTM and CDR2 is ANQGSEA. The CDR3 has 11 residues. The germline V and J ends were trimmed by 6 bases and 2 bases, with 6 bases remaining between them. How the authors handled the data: Amplified reference gene primers provided the basis for estimating nucleated cell counts. TCRdb keeps only in-frame clones here, not all; method: immunoSEQ multiplex PCR. For V, J and clone size, that table is used; D and trimming come from the DNA. The sample comprises about 310,000 clones, around 90% of which are singletons, and roughly 2.8% rests with the top ten.

The genes are TRBV29-1 and TRBJ2-3; D gene ambiguous. The sequencing sample was made of peripheral blood. This TCR was sampled from a woman between 25 and 40 years old with COVID-19, enrolled during active disease. CDR3 sequence: CSVTYTDTQYF. The DNA of the CDR3 is TGCAGCGTCACATACACAGATACGCAGTATTTT.